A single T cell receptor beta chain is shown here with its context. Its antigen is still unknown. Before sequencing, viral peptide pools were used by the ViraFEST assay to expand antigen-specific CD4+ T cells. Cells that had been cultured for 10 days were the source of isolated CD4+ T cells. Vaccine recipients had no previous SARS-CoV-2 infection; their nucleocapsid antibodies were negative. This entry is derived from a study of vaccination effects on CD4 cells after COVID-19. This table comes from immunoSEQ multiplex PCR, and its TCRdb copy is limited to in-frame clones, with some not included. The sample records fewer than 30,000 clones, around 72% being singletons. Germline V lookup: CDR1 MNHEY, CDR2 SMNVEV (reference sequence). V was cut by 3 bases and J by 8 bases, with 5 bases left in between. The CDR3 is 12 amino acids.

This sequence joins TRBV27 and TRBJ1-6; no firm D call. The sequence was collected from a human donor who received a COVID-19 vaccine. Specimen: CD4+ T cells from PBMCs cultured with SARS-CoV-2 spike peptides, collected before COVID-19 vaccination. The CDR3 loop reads CASSFRDSPLHF. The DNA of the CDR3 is TGTGCCAGCAGTTTCCGGGATTCACCCCTCCACTTT.